Listed here are 21 T cell receptor beta chains from one sample, sequenced in a study of shared clonotypes between healthy human individuals. Some clones are missing from TCRdb's copy, which holds only in-frame ones; the method was immunoSEQ multiplex PCR. The table lists some 2,400,000 clones, under 97% of them singletons. The sequenced sample was naive CD4+ T cells sorted from blood. Stated subset: CD45RA+ positively selected. These receptors came from a man between 18 and 35 years old in good health.

V is TRBV7-8 and J is TRBJ2-5, with 7 bases fitting TRBD1. Germline V gene data show CDR1 as SGHVS and CDR2 as FQNEAQ. The CDR3 sequence is 13 residues long. Trimming took 3 bases from V and 4 from J; bases not matched to a gene: 2. DNA for the CDR3: TGTGCCAGCAGCTTCCGGGACAGAGAGACCCAGTACTTC. Encoded protein: CASSFRDRETQYF.

Concerning this clone: Other DNA sequences in this sample translate to the same CDR3. V is TRBV5-1 and J is TRBJ2-2; 9 bases match TRBD1. The CDR3 loop spans 15 amino acids. The junction had 6 bases not matched to a gene; V was cut back by 5 bases and J by 4 bases. CDR1 is SGHRS, CDR2 YFSETQ, per germline. The CDR3 sequence: CASSSGTGITGELFF. The CDR3 region has the DNA TGCGCCAGCAGTTCCGGGACAGGGATCACCGGGGAGCTGTTTTTT.

V usage is TRBV5-1 and J usage is TRBJ2-7; perhaps D is TRBD1 or TRBD2 (5 bases each). Per the germline V gene, CDR1 is SGHRS and CDR2 is YFSETQ. Trimming left V 6 bases short and J 0 bases short, with 16 bases between. This CDR3 region has 15 residues. CDR3 sequence: CASTWDGLSSYEQYF. CDR3 bases: TGCGCCAGCACCTGGGACGGCTTGAGCTCCTACGAGCAGTACTTC.

This sequence joins TRBV5-5 and TRBJ1-2, with no clear D. CDR3 length equals 14 residues. Germline V gene lookup returns CDR1 SGHKS and CDR2 YYEKEE (reference sequence). Trimming took off 3 bases at V and 1 base at J, with 10 bases between the two ends. The CDR3 spells CASSSDMGNYGYTF. The CDR3 DNA reads as TGTGCCAGCAGCTCAGATATGGGTAACTATGGCTACACCTTC.

The rearrangement links TRBV5-4 to TRBJ1-2, with D perhaps TRBD1 (5 bases). Germline V gives CDR1 SGHNT, CDR2 YYREEE (reference sequence). This CDR3 contains 14 residues. Trimming left V 0 bases short and J 7 bases short, with 13 bases between. The CDR3 DNA sequence: TGTGCCAGCAGCTTGGGTCAGGGTATGGGTGGCTACACCTTC. As protein: CASSLGQGMGGYTF.

Remarks on this clone: Other DNA variants within this sample encode the same CDR3. The rearrangement links TRBV30 to TRBJ2-5; tentative D call: TRBD2 (5 bases). The germline CDR1 and CDR2 sequences are GTSNPN and SVGIG (reference sequence). Trimming pared 3 bases from V and 0 bases from J, leaving 8 bases between. The CDR3 sequence is 13 residues long. CDR3 loop: CAWSRGHQETQYF. CDR3 bases: TGTGCCTGGAGCCGAGGGCACCAAGAGACCCAGTACTTC.

The chain carries TRBV19 and TRBJ1-5; TRBD1 is a possible D gene (5 bases). This CDR3 comprises 13 residues. Looked up from germline, CDR1 is LNHDA and CDR2 is SQIVND (reference sequence). V was pared by 6 bases and J by 5 bases, with 11 bases between. Written as DNA, the CDR3 is TGTGCCAGTAGGGTACGGGGGGATCAGCCCCAGCATTTT. It yields the protein CASRVRGDQPQHF.

The V and J genes are TRBV5-1 and TRBJ2-2; D call uncertain. This CDR3 has 12 residues. V lost 5 bases to trimming and J lost 4 bases, with 6 bases between them. Per the germline V gene, CDR1 is SGHRS and CDR2 is YFSETQ. CDR3 DNA: TGCGCCAGCAGGGATAGCACCGGGGAGCTGTTTTTT. It codes for CASRDSTGELFF.

The chain couples TRBV20-1 to TRBJ2-7; the D is unclear. Trimming left V 8 bases short and J 3 bases short, with 11 bases between. This CDR3 has 11 amino acids. CDR1 is DFQATT and CDR2 is SNEGSKA in the germline V gene (reference sequence). DNA for the CDR3: TGCAGTTCTTCCGGCCTCTACGAGCAGTACTTC. Translation: CSSSGLYEQYF.

The chain employs TRBV6-1 and TRBJ1-1; D perhaps matches TRBD1 (6 bases). V lost 4 bases and J 5 bases, leaving 14 bases between the germline ends. CDR3 length: 14 amino acids. Germline V CDR1 and CDR2: MNHNS, SASEGT. CDR3 nucleotide sequence: TGTGCCAGCAGTGGGAGTACAGGGTTTACTGAAGCTTTCTTT. Encoded protein: CASSGSTGFTEAFF.

The chain joins TRBV7-2 to TRBJ1-1, with TRBD1 as a possible D gene (6 bases). Germline CDR1 reads SGHTA; CDR2 reads FQGNSA. The V end was cut by 5 bases, the J end by 1 base, with 14 bases between. This CDR3 contains 15 residues. CDR3 bases: TGTGCCAGCAGCAGACAGGAGGGTGCGAACACTGAAGCTTTCTTT. This gives the protein CASSRQEGANTEAFF.

The gene calls are TRBV6-1 and TRBJ2-3, with 7 nucleotides matching TRBD1. CDR1 is MNHNS, CDR2 SASEGT, per germline. The CDR3 is 15 residues long. V lost 6 bases, J lost 4 bases, and 10 bases stayed unmatched. CDR3 amino acids: CASRSEQGSADTQYF. The CDR3 DNA reads as TGTGCCAGCAGATCAGAACAGGGGTCCGCAGATACGCAGTATTTT.

The rearrangement uses TRBV7-2 and TRBJ2-7, with D possibly matching TRBD1 (6 bases). The CDR3 is 12 amino acids. Per the germline V gene, CDR1 is SGHTA and CDR2 is FQGNSA. V was pared by 10 bases and J by 0 bases, with 10 bases between. The CDR3 spells CAIKGVSYEQYF. CDR3 nucleotides: TGTGCCATTAAGGGGGTCTCCTACGAGCAGTACTTC.

V usage is TRBV6-5 and J usage is TRBJ1-6; no firm D call. Germline V CDR1 and CDR2: MNHEY, SVGAGI. V gave up 5 bases and J gave up 6 bases, with 11 bases separating them. This CDR3 is 14 amino acids long. The CDR3 coding sequence is TGTGCCAGCAGTGGTCAGCGGGGTAATTCACCCCTCCACTTT. This codes for CASSGQRGNSPLHF.

The sample holds one count of this clone. The junction departs from germline at one end; a sequencing error may be responsible. The V gene is TRBV7-7, the J gene TRBJ2-2; TRBD2 agrees at 10 bases. Germline assignment: CDR1 SSHAT and CDR2 FNYEAQ (reference sequence). This CDR3 is 17 amino acids long. The CDR3 DNA is TGTGCTAGCAGCCCAGGACTAGCGGCCTCGAACACCGGGGAGCTGTTTTTT. Translating it yields CASSPGLAASNTGELFF.

Worth noting for this clone: Other DNA sequences in the sample encode the same CDR3. The V gene is TRBV30, the J gene TRBJ1-1; unclear D gene. Germline V CDR1 and CDR2: GTSNPN, SVGIG (reference sequence). The V gene lost 2 bases and the J gene lost 2 bases, with 9 bases spanning the gap. The CDR3 sequence is 13 residues long. CDR3 region: CAWSKGPNTEAFF. The DNA of the CDR3 is TGTGCCTGGAGTAAGGGTCCCAACACTGAAGCTTTCTTT. Combining the CDR3 with reference TRBV30 and TRBJ1-1 gives the whole variable domain SQTIHQWPATLVQPVGSPLSLECTVEGTSNPNLYWYRQAAGRGLQLLFYSVGIGQISSEVPQNLSASRPQDRQFILSSKKLLLSDSGFYLCAWSKGPNTEAFFGQGTRLTVV.

The J gene is TRBJ1-4, the V gene TRBV7-9; no definite D call. This CDR3 has 18 residues. Germline CDR1 is SEHNR and CDR2 is FQNEAQ (reference sequence). V was shortened by 2 bases and J by 8 bases, with 24 bases between the two germline ends. The CDR3 DNA reads as TGTGCCAGCAGCTTAATTAGTTATCGGGATAGAGACACGGAAAAACTGTTTTTT. Translated: CASSLISYRDRDTEKLFF.

V gene TRBV7-3 combines with J gene TRBJ1-5; the D is unclear. This CDR3 comprises 13 residues. V gave up 2 bases and J gave up 4 bases, with 6 bases separating them. The V gene's germline CDR1 is SGHTA and CDR2 FQGTGA. CDR3 protein: CASSLQNNQPQHF. As DNA, the CDR3 is TGTGCCAGCAGCTTACAGAATAATCAGCCCCAGCATTTT. The complete variable domain, with remaining parts taken from reference TRBV7-3 and TRBJ1-5, reads GAGVSQTPSNKVTEKGKYVELRCDPISGHTALYWYRQSLGQGPEFLIYFQGTGAADDSGLPNDRFFAVRPEGSVSTLKIQRTERGDSAVYLCASSLQNNQPQHFGDGTRLSIL.

This chain links TRBV25-1 with TRBJ1-6; D uncertain. Germline V gene data show CDR1 as MGHDK and CDR2 as SYGVNS. The CDR3 extends over 15 amino acids. Between the trimmed V and J ends, which lost 7 bases and 0 bases, there was a span of 10 bases. The CDR3 here is CASKEGNSYNSPLHF. CDR3 bases: TGTGCCAGCAAGGAGGGAAACTCCTATAATTCACCCCTCCACTTT.

The chain links TRBV6-5 to TRBJ1-1; 7 bases map to TRBD1. Germline values: CDR1 MNHEY, CDR2 SVGAGI. The CDR3 runs to 14 residues. The trim removed 5 bases at V and 3 bases at J, leaving 6 bases unmatched. CDR3 residues: CASSLQGKDTEAFF. CDR3 in DNA: TGTGCCAGCAGTCTACAGGGGAAGGACACTGAAGCTTTCTTT.

Worth noting for this clone: The same CDR3 arises from other DNA sequences in this sample as well. The chain couples TRBV6-5 to TRBJ2-6; TRBD1 matches at 7 bases. CDR3 length: 15 amino acids. Germline CDR1 MNHEY, CDR2 SVGAGI. The V gene end was trimmed by 6 bases and the J gene end by 2 bases; junction bases not matched to a gene: 4. CDR3 amino acids: CASSSTGAGANVLTF. CDR3 nucleotides: TGTGCCAGCAGCTCCACAGGGGCTGGGGCCAACGTCCTGACTTTC.